The T cell receptor (beta chain) described here comes from a study of human T cells and chemical hapten exposure. Whole-study findings and limits: PT1 expanded TCR numbers tracked positively with patch test score.

The CDR3 has 17 residues. J was trimmed by 2 bases and V by 8 bases; bases with no gene match: 16. CDR1 SQVTM and CDR2 ANQGSEA come from the germline V gene. TCRdb re-called the RACE reads with MiXCR, one entry per CDR3 protein. Altogether tens of thousands of distinct CDR3 sequences are present, about 10% being singletons, with the ten largest covering around 17%. In its sample, this clonotype was seen a few times. What it binds is unknown. Time point noted: patch test 3, about 24 weeks after DPC sensitization. Treatment reported: therapeutic diphenylcyclopropenone sensitization with weekly scalp DPC.

The receptor was isolated from a woman in her 40s with alopecia areata. Some clones in this sample may be carry-over from other donors' samples. The sequenced sample was whole blood, obtained in connection with sensitization to the hapten diphenylcyclopropenone (DPC). The chain joins TRBV29-1 to TRBJ2-5, with 11 bases aligning to TRBD2. CDR3 sequence: CSSQKGKGLAEQETQYF. CDR3 nucleotide sequence: TGCAGCTCCCAAAAGGGGAAGGGACTAGCGGAACAAGAGACCCAGTACTTC.